This passage covers 18 T cell receptor beta chains from one sample sequenced in a study of beta chain features in type 1 diabetes. Study-wide results and caveats: Type 1 diabetes patients had TCRB CDR3s that were shorter (moderately but significantly so) in all four CD4+ subsets.

No antigens are known for them. Every isolated RNA sample was fully reverse transcribed, so sequencing captured expressed TCRB transcripts. Method: immunoSEQ multiplex PCR; TCRdb's copy keeps in-frame clones and lacks some. The data show 640,000 or so clones, with roughly an eighth seen just once and around 0.022% held by the top ten. The sample was naive CD4+ T cells from blood. These receptors all come from a young man with type 1 diabetes.

This clone has at least ten counts. This same CDR3 is encoded by further DNA sequences in the sample. The gene calls are TRBV10-3 and TRBJ2-7; TRBD1 matches 7 bases. CDR3 length: 13 residues. V was pared by 2 bases and J by 4 bases, with 2 bases of the junction left unmatched. Germline lookup yields CDR1 ENHRY and CDR2 SYGVKD. The CDR3 DNA reads TGTGCCATCAGTGAGGGACAGGTATACGAGCAGTACTTC. This codes for CAISEGQVYEQYF.

The table lists this clone with a few counts. The chain recombines TRBV7-9 with TRBJ2-7, with TRBD1 matching 8 bases. V dropped 5 bases and J dropped 3; count of bases not matched to a gene: 3. The CDR3 totals 13 residues. In germline, CDR1 is SEHNR, CDR2 FQNEAQ (reference sequence). CDR3 loop: CASSETGGYEQYF. The CDR3 DNA is TGTGCCAGCAGCGAAACAGGGGGCTACGAGCAGTACTTC.

This chain uses TRBV19 with TRBJ1-5; no clear D gene. The CDR3 covers 13 residues. Germline V gives CDR1 LNHDA, CDR2 SQIVND (reference sequence). Trimming removed 5 bases at V and 4 bases at J, with 9 bases between. The CDR3 sequence: CASSGGTNQPQHF. CDR3 nucleotide sequence: TGTGCCAGTAGTGGCGGCACAAATCAGCCCCAGCATTTT.

The V call is TRBV5-4, the J call TRBJ1-6; D ambiguous. Per germline, CDR1 SGHNT and CDR2 YYREEE (reference sequence). This CDR3 comprises 16 residues. V lost 0 bases, J lost 7 bases, and 14 bases lay in between. CDR3 coding DNA: TGTGCCAGCAGCTTGGGAGACTCTGTTGGCAATTCACCCCTCCACTTT. Translated, it gives CASSLGDSVGNSPLHF.

This clone was seen a single time. The chain links TRBV6-1 to TRBJ2-1; D is ambiguous. The V end lost 2 bases, the J end lost 5 bases, and 13 bases lay between the germline ends. The CDR3 has 15 residues. Germline values: CDR1 MNHNS, CDR2 SASEGT. The CDR3 DNA sequence: TGTGCCAGCAGTGAAAACCGGAATCGGCACAATGAGCAGTTCTTC. It translates to CASSENRNRHNEQFF.

This clone was seen a handful of times. This rearrangement joins TRBV30 to TRBJ1-2, with 9 bases aligning to TRBD1. The CDR3 totals 18 residues. V lost 0 bases and J lost 4; bases outside the gene matches: 15. CDR1 is GTSNPN and CDR2 is SVGIG in the germline V gene (reference sequence). CDR3 region: CAWSVRAGGRDRAYGYTF. The DNA for the CDR3 is TGTGCCTGGAGTGTACGAGCGGGCGGCCGGGACAGGGCCTATGGCTACACCTTC.

The V gene is TRBV4-1, the J gene TRBJ2-3, with 8 bases identical to TRBD2. The CDR3 contains 18 residues. V lost 0 bases to trimming and J lost 2 bases; unmatched junction nucleotides: 10. Germline assignment: CDR1 MGHRA and CDR2 YSYEKL. The CDR3 protein is CASSQDRRGLVNTDTQYF. In DNA, the CDR3 is TGCGCCAGCAGCCAAGATAGGAGGGGACTAGTCAACACAGATACGCAGTATTTT.

The chain employs TRBV4-1 and TRBJ1-6; no definite D call. V lost 1 base to trimming and J lost 10 bases, with 8 bases between them. This CDR3 spans 13 amino acids. Germline CDR1 MGHRA, CDR2 YSYEKL. The chain's CDR3 is CASSQGEASPLHF. The DNA of the CDR3 is TGCGCCAGCAGCCAAGGGGAAGCGTCACCCCTCCACTTT.

This chain links TRBV5-1 with TRBJ2-7; the D gene is possibly TRBD1 (5 bases). The CDR3 runs to 15 residues. CDR1 is SGHRS, CDR2 YFSETQ, per germline. V dropped 4 bases and J dropped 2 bases, with 16 bases sitting between them. CDR3 region: CASSPAPGITYEQYF. CDR3 DNA: TGCGCCAGCAGCCCCGCCCCAGGGATAACCTACGAGCAGTACTTC.

This clone was recorded a few times. The chain couples TRBV6-6 to TRBJ2-3; weak D call: TRBD1 (5 bases). Germline V gene sequence: CDR1 MNHNY, CDR2 SVGAGI (reference sequence). The V gene lost 2 bases and the J gene lost 1 base, with 10 bases spanning the gap. The CDR3 loop spans 15 amino acids. This CDR3 is CASSYPSTGTDTQYF. CDR3 DNA: TGTGCCAGCAGTTACCCCTCGACAGGCACAGATACGCAGTATTTT.

The chain links TRBV7-9 to TRBJ1-2; D is undetermined. V shed 5 bases and J shed 0 bases, with 13 bases lying between them. Germline-derived CDR1 and CDR2 are SEHNR and FQNEAQ (reference sequence). CDR3 length equals 15 residues. CDR3 in amino acids: CASSQGPLANYGYTF. The CDR3 region has the DNA TGTGCCAGCAGCCAAGGCCCCTTGGCTAACTATGGCTACACCTTC.

The chain uses TRBV15 and TRBJ2-7; no reliable D call. V lost 0 bases and J lost 2, with 8 bases in between. CDR1 is LNHNV and CDR2 is YYDKDF in the germline V gene (reference sequence). The CDR3 is made up of 14 amino acids. The CDR3 region is CATSRDLLTYEQYF. CDR3 in DNA: TGTGCCACCAGCAGAGACCTACTTACCTACGAGCAGTACTTC.

This clone came up a few times. V is TRBV7-2 and J is TRBJ2-1; perhaps TRBD2 as D (6 bases). Germline V CDR1 and CDR2: SGHTA, FQGNSA. The V and J ends lost 0 bases and 4 bases respectively, with 7 bases between them. There are 14 residues in the CDR3. The DNA of the CDR3 is TGTGCCAGCAGCTTAGCGGCGGGGTACAATGAGCAGTTCTTC. This translates into CASSLAAGYNEQFF. Drawing the rest from reference TRBV7-2 and TRBJ2-1, the complete variable domain is GAGVSQSPSNKVTEKGKDVELRCDPISGHTALYWYRQSLGQGLEFLIYFQGNSAPDKSGLPSDRFSAERTGGSVSTLTIQRTQQEDSAVYLCASSLAAGYNEQFFGPGTRLTVL.

The sample holds a few counts of this clone. The CDR3 bases are TGTGCCAGCAGCTCGAACCGGGGAATGGATACGCAGTATTTT. It translates to CASSSNRGMDTQYF. The chain employs TRBV7-2 and TRBJ2-3, with D possibly being TRBD2 (5 bases). Trimming took 4 bases from V and 6 from J, leaving 14 bases between them. CDR3 length equals 14 residues. Germline CDR1 is SGHTA and CDR2 is FQGNSA.

This clone was counted a few times. The rearrangement joins TRBV18 to TRBJ1-2; D is ambiguous. Germline loops: CDR1 KGHSH, CDR2 LQKENI. The CDR3 has 15 residues. The V gene lost 5 bases and the J gene lost 2 bases, with 15 bases spanning the gap. CDR3 nucleotide sequence: TGTGCCAGCTCAACCACGCCCCTAGGGAACTATGGCTACACCTTC. Residues: CASSTTPLGNYGYTF.

This clone was recorded a few times. J is TRBJ2-3 and V is TRBV6-5, with 9 bases aligning to TRBD2. The germline V gene encodes CDR1 MNHEY and CDR2 SVGAGI. The V gene end was trimmed by 8 bases and the J gene end by 6 bases; junction bases not matched to a gene: 6. The CDR3 contains 13 residues. CDR3 region: CASRSGGTDTQYF. The CDR3 nucleotides are TGTGCCAGCCGAAGCGGGGGGACGGATACGCAGTATTTT.

This clone turned up a few times. Other DNA sequences in the same sample also yield this CDR3. The V gene is TRBV30, the J gene TRBJ2-3; tentatively, D is TRBD2 (5 bases). Trimming pared 4 bases from V and 4 bases from J, leaving 6 bases between. Germline-derived CDR1 and CDR2 are GTSNPN and SVGIG (reference sequence). This CDR3 is 11 amino acids long. The CDR3 nucleotides are TGTGCCTGGAACGGGGCAGATACGCAGTATTTT. Its translation is CAWNGADTQYF.

The V and J genes are TRBV30 and TRBJ2-1; 10 bases are a match to TRBD2. V trimming: 2 bases; J trimming: 10 bases; junction bases outside the gene matches: 5. Germline CDR1 and CDR2: GTSNPN and SVGIG (reference sequence). The CDR3 sequence is 13 residues long. The CDR3 loop is CAWSKLAGEEQFF. Here the CDR3 DNA reads TGTGCCTGGAGTAAGCTAGCGGGGGAAGAGCAGTTCTTC.